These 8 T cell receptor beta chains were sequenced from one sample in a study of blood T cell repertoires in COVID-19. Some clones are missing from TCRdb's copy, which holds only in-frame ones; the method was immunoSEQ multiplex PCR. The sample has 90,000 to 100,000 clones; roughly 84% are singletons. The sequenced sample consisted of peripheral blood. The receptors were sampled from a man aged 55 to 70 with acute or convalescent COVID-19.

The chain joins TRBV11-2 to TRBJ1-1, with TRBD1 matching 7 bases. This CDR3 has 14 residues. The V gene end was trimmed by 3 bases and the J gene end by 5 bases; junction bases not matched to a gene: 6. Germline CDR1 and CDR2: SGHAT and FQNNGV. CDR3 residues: CASSFQGVWTEAFF. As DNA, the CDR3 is TGTGCCAGCAGCTTCCAGGGGGTATGGACTGAAGCTTTCTTT.

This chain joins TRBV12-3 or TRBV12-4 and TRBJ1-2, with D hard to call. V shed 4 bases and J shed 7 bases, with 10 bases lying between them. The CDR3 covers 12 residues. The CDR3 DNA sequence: TGTGCCAGCAGTTCCACAGTGGTTGGCTACACCTTC. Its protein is CASSSTVVGYTF.

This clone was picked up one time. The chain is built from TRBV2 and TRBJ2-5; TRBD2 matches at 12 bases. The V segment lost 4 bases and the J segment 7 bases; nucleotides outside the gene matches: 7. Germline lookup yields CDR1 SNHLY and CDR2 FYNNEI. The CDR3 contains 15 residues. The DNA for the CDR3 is TGTGCCAGCAGTGTTGCTAGCGGGGGGGAGGGGACCCAGTACTTC. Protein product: CASSVASGGEGTQYF.

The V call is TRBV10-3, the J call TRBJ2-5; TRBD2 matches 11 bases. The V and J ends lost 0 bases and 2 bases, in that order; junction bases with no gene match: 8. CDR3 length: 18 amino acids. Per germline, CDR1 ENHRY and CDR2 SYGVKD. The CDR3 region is CAISESILAGGPQETQYF. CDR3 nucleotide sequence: TGTGCCATCAGTGAGTCGATCCTAGCGGGGGGCCCTCAAGAGACCCAGTACTTC.

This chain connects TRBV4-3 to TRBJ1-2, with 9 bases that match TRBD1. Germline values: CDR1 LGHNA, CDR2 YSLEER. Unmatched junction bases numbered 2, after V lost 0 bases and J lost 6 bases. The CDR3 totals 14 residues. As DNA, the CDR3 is TGCGCCAGCAGCCAAGAAGGGACAGGGAATGGCTACACCTTC. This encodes CASSQEGTGNGYTF.

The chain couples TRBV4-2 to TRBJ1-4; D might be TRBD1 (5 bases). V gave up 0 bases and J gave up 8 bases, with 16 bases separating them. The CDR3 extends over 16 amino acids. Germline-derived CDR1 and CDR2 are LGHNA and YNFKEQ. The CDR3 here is CASSQEAAGMGEKLFF. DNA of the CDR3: TGTGCCAGCAGCCAAGAGGCTGCAGGGATGGGGGAAAAACTGTTTTTT.

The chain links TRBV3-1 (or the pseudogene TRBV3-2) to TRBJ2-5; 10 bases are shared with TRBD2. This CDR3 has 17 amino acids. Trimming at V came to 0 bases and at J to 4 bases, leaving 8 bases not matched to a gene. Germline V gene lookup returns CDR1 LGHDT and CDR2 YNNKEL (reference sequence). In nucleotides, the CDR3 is TGTGCCAGCAGCCAAGATAAGGAGCTAGCGGGGGTAGAGACCCAGTACTTC. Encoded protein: CASSQDKELAGVETQYF.

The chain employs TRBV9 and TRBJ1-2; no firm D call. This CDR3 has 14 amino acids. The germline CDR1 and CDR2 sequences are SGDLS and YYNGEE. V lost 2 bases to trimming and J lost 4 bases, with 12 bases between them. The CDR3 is CASSVEETFYGYTF. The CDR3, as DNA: TGTGCCAGCAGCGTGGAGGAAACCTTCTATGGCTACACCTTC.